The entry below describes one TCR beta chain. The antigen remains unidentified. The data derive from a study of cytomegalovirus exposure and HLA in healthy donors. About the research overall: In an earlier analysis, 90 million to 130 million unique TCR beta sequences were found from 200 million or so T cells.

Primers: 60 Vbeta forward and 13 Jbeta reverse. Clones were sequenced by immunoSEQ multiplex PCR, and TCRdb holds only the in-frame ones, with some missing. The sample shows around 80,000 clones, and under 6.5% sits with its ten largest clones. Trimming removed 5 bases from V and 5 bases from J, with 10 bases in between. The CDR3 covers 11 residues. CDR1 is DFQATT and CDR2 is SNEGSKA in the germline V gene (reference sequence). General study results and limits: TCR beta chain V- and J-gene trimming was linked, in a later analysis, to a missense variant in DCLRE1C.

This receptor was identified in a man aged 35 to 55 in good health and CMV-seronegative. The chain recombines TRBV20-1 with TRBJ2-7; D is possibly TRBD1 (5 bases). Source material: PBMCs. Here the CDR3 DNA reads TGCAGTGCTGAACAGGTGGACGAGCAGTACTTC. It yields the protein CSAEQVDEQYF.